The TCR beta chain described here comes from a study of molecular identifiers for immune sequencing clone quantification. Whole-study context: The replicate experiment used RNA from approximately 20,000 or 100,000 naive CD8 cells. This RNA was split into five aliquots, and four of them were sequenced.

Whole-study results and caveats: Reports indicate spiked Jurkat TCR RNA from one cell could be found among some 980,000 naive cells. Clones that had above 20 RNA copies took up over 99% of effector molecules but under 1% in naive cells.

Previously described methods and listed TCR primers were used for bulk TCR libraries. From the PCR reads, TCRdb called clonotypes with MiXCR, one entry per CDR3 protein. The table lists 90,000 or so distinct CDR3 sequences, roughly a fifth of them singletons. This clonotype has ten or more counts. Its specificity is not known. The clonotype was recovered from a human donor in good health. Some libraries in this study had Jurkat cell RNA spiked in. The sample was naive CD8+ T cells from blood, with Jurkat cell RNA spiked in. As for subset: FACS-sorted CD8+CD4-CCR7+CD45RA+ naive T cells.

CDR3 protein: CSALGGTSGSNEQYF. The CDR3 coding sequence is TGCAGCGCCCTTGGTGGGACTAGCGGGAGTAACGAGCAGTACTTC. The V gene is TRBV29-1, the J gene TRBJ2-7; 14 positions match TRBD2. The CDR3 totals 15 residues. Germline-derived CDR1 and CDR2 are SQVTM and ANQGSEA. The V segment lost 7 bases and the J segment 5 bases; nucleotides outside the gene matches: 10.